The sequence of this T cell receptor (beta chain) was determined in a study of T cells in Graves' hyperthyroidism and ophthalmopathy. Overall study results and limits: Median prediction lead before ophthalmopathy onset was 6.5 months with the model.

With V trimmed by 0 bases and J by 5 bases, 8 bases remained unmatched. The CDR3 is 15 residues long. Germline-derived CDR1 and CDR2 are SGHRS and YFSETQ. A word on this clonotype: Its antigen is unidentified.

RNA transcripts were the template for amplifying TCR beta CDR3 regions. When the TCR CDR3 underwent first-round RT-PCR, the HTBI primer set was used. One entry per CDR3 protein, called by TCRdb with MiXCR from the multiplex PCR reads. The table has 450,000 to 500,000 distinct CDR3 sequences, 22% seen once. Material for sequencing was blood. The rearrangement links TRBV5-1 to TRBJ2-7, with 7 bases fitting TRBD2. This TCR was sampled from a woman aged 70-85 years with Graves' ophthalmopathy. CDR3 in DNA: TGCGCCAGCAGCTTGGTGTTGTCGGGAGGCCACGAGCAGTACTTC. Its protein product is CASSLVLSGGHEQYF.